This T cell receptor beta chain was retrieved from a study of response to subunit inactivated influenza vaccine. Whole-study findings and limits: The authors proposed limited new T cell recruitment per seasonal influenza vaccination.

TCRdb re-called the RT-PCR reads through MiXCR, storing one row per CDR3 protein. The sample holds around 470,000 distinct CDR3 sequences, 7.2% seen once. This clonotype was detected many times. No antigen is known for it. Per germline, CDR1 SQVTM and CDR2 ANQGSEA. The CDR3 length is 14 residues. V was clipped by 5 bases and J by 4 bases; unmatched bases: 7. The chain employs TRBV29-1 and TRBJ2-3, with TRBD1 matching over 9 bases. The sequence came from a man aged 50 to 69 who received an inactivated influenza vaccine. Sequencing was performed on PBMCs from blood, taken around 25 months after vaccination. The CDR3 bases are TGCAGCGTTAATGGACAGGGGTTTTCAGATACGCAGTATTTT. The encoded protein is CSVNGQGFSDTQYF.